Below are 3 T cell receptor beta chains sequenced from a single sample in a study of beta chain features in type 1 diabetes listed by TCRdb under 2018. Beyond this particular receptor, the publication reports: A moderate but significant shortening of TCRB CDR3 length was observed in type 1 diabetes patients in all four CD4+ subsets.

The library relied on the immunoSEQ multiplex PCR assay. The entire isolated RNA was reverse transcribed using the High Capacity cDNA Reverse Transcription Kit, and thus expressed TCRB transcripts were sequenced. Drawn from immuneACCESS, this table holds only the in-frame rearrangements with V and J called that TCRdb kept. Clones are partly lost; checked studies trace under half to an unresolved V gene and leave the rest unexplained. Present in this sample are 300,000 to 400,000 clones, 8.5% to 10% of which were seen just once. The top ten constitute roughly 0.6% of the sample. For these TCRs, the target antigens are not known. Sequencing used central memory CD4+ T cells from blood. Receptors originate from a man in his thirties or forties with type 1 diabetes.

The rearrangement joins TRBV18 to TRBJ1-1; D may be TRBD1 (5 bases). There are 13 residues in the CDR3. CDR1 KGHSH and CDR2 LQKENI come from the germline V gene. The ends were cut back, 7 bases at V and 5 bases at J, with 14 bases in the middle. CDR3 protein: CASFTGQRTEAFF. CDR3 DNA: TGTGCCAGCTTTACAGGTCAACGGACTGAAGCTTTCTTT.

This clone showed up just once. CDR3 sequence reads: CASRYLQGGNQPQHF. In nucleotides, the CDR3 is TGTGCCAGCAGATACCTACAGGGAGGAAATCAGCCCCAGCATTTT. V is TRBV6-1 and J is TRBJ1-5, with a possible D match to TRBD1 (6 bases). The CDR3 loop spans 15 amino acids. Germline V gene data show CDR1 as MNHNS and CDR2 as SASEGT. Trimming cost V 6 bases and J 4 bases, with 16 bases left between them.

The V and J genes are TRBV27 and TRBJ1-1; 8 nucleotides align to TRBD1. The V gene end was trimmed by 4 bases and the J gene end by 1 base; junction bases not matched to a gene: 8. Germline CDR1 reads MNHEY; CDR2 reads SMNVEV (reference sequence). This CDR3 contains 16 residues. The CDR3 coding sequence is TGTGCCAGCAGTTCCCGGACAGGGCTGGGGAACACTGAAGCTTTCTTT. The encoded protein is CASSSRTGLGNTEAFF.